This entry concerns a single T cell receptor (beta chain). The antigen is undetermined. Generated by immunoSEQ multiplex PCR, the TCRdb table keeps only in-frame clones and is missing some. The sample contains some 260,000 clones, about 88% of which appear only once. The record originates from a study of cytomegalovirus exposure and HLA in healthy donors. General study findings and limits: The study flagged some 170 TCR beta chains as cytomegalovirus-associated. Most observed TCR sequences were rare, whereas some public TCRs were detected in many donors.

Germline lookup yields CDR1 MGHDK and CDR2 SYGVNS. The CDR3 sequence is 11 residues long. V was cut by 4 bases and J by 4 bases, with 4 bases left in between. The source is a man between 18 and 35 years old in good health and CMV-seropositive. This sequence joins TRBV25-1 and TRBJ1-1; D is unresolved. The material sequenced was PBMCs. The CDR3 DNA reads TGTGCCAGCAGTGCCACCACTGAAGCTTTCTTT. Translated: CASSATTEAFF. Supplemented by reference TRBV25-1 and TRBJ1-1, the full variable domain reads EADIYQTPRYLVIGTGKKITLECSQTMGHDKMYWYQQDPGMELHLIHYSYGVNSTEKGDLSSESTVSRIRTEHFPLTLESARPSHTSQYLCASSATTEAFFGQGTRLTVV.